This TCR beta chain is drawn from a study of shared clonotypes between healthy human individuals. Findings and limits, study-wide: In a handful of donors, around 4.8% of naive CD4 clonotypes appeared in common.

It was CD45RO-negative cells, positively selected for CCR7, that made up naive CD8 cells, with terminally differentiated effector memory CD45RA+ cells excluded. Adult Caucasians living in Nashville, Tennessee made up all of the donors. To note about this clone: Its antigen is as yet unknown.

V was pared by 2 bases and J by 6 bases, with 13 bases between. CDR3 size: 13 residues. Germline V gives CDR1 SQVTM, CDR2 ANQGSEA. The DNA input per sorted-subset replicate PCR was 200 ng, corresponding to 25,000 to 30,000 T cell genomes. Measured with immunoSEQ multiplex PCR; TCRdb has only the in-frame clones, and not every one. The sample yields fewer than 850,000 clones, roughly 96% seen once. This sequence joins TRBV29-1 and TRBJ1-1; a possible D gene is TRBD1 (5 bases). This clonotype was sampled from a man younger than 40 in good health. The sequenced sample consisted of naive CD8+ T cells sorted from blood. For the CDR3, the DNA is TGCAGCGTTGAAACGGGCAGGGAGGCTGAAGCTTTCTTT. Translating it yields CSVETGREAEAFF.